The clone carrying this TCR beta chain came up once. Its specificity is unknown. These data originate in a study of siplizumab effects on memory and regulatory T cells. General study points: Proliferating clones, CD4+ or CD8+, lacked an assignable naive or memory phenotype in roughly 80-96% of cases.

Generated by immunoSEQ multiplex PCR, the TCRdb table keeps only in-frame clones and is missing some. The repertoire has 100,000 or so clones, 93% of them found once; the top ten carry around 0.3%. Germline lookup yields CDR1 MNHEY and CDR2 SMNVEV (reference sequence). V was cut by 2 bases and J by 0 bases, with 13 bases left in between. CDR3 length: 16 residues. Sequencing input: CD4+ T cells sorted from blood. The J gene is TRBJ1-1, the V gene TRBV27, with D perhaps matching TRBD1 (5 bases). This sequence was found in a human donor in good health. The CDR3 spells CASSLVTGPMNTEAFF. The DNA for the CDR3 is TGTGCCAGCAGTTTAGTTACGGGGCCGATGAACACTGAAGCTTTCTTT.